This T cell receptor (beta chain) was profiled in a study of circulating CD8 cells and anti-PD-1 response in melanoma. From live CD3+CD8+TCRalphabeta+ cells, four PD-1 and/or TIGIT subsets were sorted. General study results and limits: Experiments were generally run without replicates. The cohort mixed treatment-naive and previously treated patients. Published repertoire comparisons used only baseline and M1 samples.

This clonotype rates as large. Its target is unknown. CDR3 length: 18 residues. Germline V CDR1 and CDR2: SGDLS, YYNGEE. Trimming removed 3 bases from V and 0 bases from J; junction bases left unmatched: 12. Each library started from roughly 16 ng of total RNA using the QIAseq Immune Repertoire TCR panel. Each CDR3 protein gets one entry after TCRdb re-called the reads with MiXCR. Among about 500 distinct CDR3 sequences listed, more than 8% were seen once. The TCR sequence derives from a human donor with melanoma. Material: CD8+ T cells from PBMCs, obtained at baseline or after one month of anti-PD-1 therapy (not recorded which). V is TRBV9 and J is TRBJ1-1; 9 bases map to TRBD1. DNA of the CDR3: TGTGCCAGCAGCGCAAACCCGGCTAGACAGGGGGTGAACACTGAAGCTTTCTTT. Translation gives CASSANPARQGVNTEAFF.